The 26 T cell receptor beta chains in this list originate from one sample, sequenced in a study of shared clonotypes between healthy human individuals. The table came from immunoSEQ multiplex PCR; TCRdb's copy has only in-frame clones and leaves some out. The table records about a million clones, 65% to 80% of them present only once. Sequenced input: memory CD4+ T cells sorted from blood. Subset noted: CD45RA-negative fraction. The receptors shown here come from a young man in good health.

Comments on this clone: Distinct nucleotide sequences in the sample also encode this CDR3. V and J are TRBV5-1 and TRBJ2-4; 7 bases agree with TRBD1. The V gene's germline CDR1 is SGHRS and CDR2 YFSETQ. V lost 0 bases and J lost 0; bases outside the gene matches: 3. The CDR3 length is 16 residues. CDR3 loop: CASSLGQGLAKNIQYF. As DNA, the CDR3 is TGCGCCAGCAGCTTGGGACAGGGCCTAGCCAAAAACATTCAGTACTTC.

The J gene is TRBJ1-6, the V gene TRBV6-6, with D possibly TRBD1 on 5 matching bases. This CDR3 is 14 amino acids long. V dropped 5 bases and J dropped 8 bases, with 13 bases sitting between them. Looked up from germline, CDR1 is MNHNY and CDR2 is SVGAGI (reference sequence). DNA for the CDR3: TGTGCCAGCAGTCAAGCCGGGGGAGATTCACCCCTCCACTTT. Translation: CASSQAGGDSPLHF.

The chain combines TRBV19 with TRBJ1-1; the D is unclear. The germline V gene has CDR1 LNHDA and CDR2 SQIVND (reference sequence). Trimming took 5 bases from V and 1 from J, leaving 20 bases between them. The CDR3 contains 17 residues. CDR3 nucleotide sequence: TGTGCCAGTAGTCTCTCTGGTGTTCTAGCCCGGAACACTGAAGCTTTCTTT. This gives the protein CASSLSGVLARNTEAFF.

This chain links TRBV21-1 with TRBJ2-7; the table's D call, TRBD2, was not checked against the DNA. TRBV21-1 corresponds to a pseudogene. This CDR3 comprises 16 residues. The CDR3: CASSKEGLAIPGEQYF. The DNA of the CDR3 is TGTGCCAGCAGCAAAGAGGGACTAGCCATTCCGGGCGAGCAGTACTTC.

This rearrangement joins TRBV12-5 to TRBJ2-7; 11 bases are a match to TRBD1. This CDR3 contains 14 residues. The junction had 2 bases not matched to a gene; V was cut back by 6 bases and J by 1 base. Germline assignment: CDR1 LGHNT and CDR2 FRNRAP. The CDR3 here is CASGGQGDSYEQYF. The CDR3 DNA reads TGTGCTAGTGGGGGACAGGGGGATTCCTACGAGCAGTACTTC.

The chain links TRBV9 to TRBJ1-6; the match to TRBD1 covers 10 bases. This CDR3 has 17 amino acids. Trimming took 2 bases from V and 6 from J; bases not matched to a gene: 8. The germline CDR1 and CDR2 sequences are SGDLS and YYNGEE. CDR3 region: CASSVSSGTGVNSPLHF. Written as DNA, the CDR3 is TGTGCCAGCAGCGTGAGCTCCGGGACAGGGGTTAATTCACCCCTCCACTTT. Supplemented by reference TRBV9 and TRBJ1-6, the full variable domain reads DSGVTQTPKHLITATGQRVTLRCSPRSGDLSVYWYQQSLDQGLQFLIQYYNGEERAKGNILERFSAQQFPDLHSELNLSSLELGDSALYFCASSVSSGTGVNSPLHFGNGTRLTVT.

J is TRBJ1-2 and V is TRBV5-6; 7 bases fit TRBD1. The CDR3 runs to 14 residues. Germline assignment: CDR1 SGHDT and CDR2 YYEEEE. V dropped 5 bases and J dropped 0; count of bases not matched to a gene: 4. DNA of the CDR3: TGTGCCAGCAGGAGACAGGGAGCTAACTATGGCTACACCTTC. It is translated as CASRRQGANYGYTF.

The chain couples TRBV4-1 to TRBJ1-3, with D perhaps TRBD1 (5 bases). The V gene's germline CDR1 is MGHRA and CDR2 YSYEKL. The CDR3 totals 16 residues. V was trimmed by 0 bases and J by 3 bases, leaving 12 bases between them. The CDR3 bases are TGCGCCAGCAGCCAAGAAGTCAGGGCATTTGGAAACACCATATATTTT. Translated, it gives CASSQEVRAFGNTIYF.

This clone appeared a few times. The CDR3 region has the DNA TGTGCCAGCGGTCTGAACGAAAGGACCCAGTACTTC. It encodes CASGLNERTQYF. The V call is TRBV7-6, the J call TRBJ2-5; no definite D call. The CDR3 sequence is 12 residues long. The V gene lost 8 bases and the J gene lost 7 bases, with 14 bases spanning the gap. Germline loops: CDR1 SGHVS, CDR2 FNYEAQ.

Concerning this clone: A far larger clone lies a single base away; this is likely a read error. This same CDR3 is encoded by further DNA sequences in the sample. The CDR3 nucleotides are TGCGCCAGCAGCTTGGCGGATACGCAGTATTTT. Encoded protein: CASSLADTQYF. The chain couples TRBV5-1 to TRBJ2-3; the D is unclear. This CDR3 contains 11 residues. Deletions cut 0 bases from V and 6 bases from J, with 2 bases between. Germline values: CDR1 SGHRS, CDR2 YFSETQ.

This chain uses TRBV5-1 with TRBJ1-4; D call uncertain. This CDR3 is 14 amino acids long. Trimming pared 0 bases from V and 8 bases from J, leaving 11 bases between. Germline V gives CDR1 SGHRS, CDR2 YFSETQ. CDR3 protein: CASSLVQEPEKLFF. CDR3 coding DNA: TGCGCCAGCAGCTTGGTCCAGGAACCAGAAAAACTGTTTTTT.

This chain connects TRBV28 to TRBJ2-1, with no clear D. Germline CDR1 and CDR2: MDHEN and SYDVKM. The CDR3 spans 12 residues. The V end lost 6 bases, the J end lost 8 bases, and 11 bases lay between the germline ends. The CDR3 reads CASSLRGDEQFF. CDR3 DNA: TGTGCCAGCAGCCTTCGCGGCGATGAGCAGTTCTTC.

The CDR3 bases are TGTGCCAGTAGCAGATCAGGGGTCATGAACACTGAAGCTTTCTTT. This sequence encodes CASSRSGVMNTEAFF. The chain uses TRBV19 and TRBJ1-1; tentative D call: TRBD1 (6 bases). In germline, CDR1 is LNHDA, CDR2 SQIVND (reference sequence). The CDR3 runs to 15 residues. The ends were cut back, 6 bases at V and 0 bases at J, with 14 bases in the middle. Supplemented by reference TRBV19 and TRBJ1-1, the full variable domain reads DGGITQSPKYLFRKEGQNVTLSCEQNLNHDAMYWYRQDPGQGLRLIYYSQIVNDFQKGDIAEGYSVSREKKESFPLTVTSAQKNPTAFYLCASSRSGVMNTEAFFGQGTRLTVV.

The rearrangement joins TRBV4-1 to TRBJ2-2, with unresolved D. V gave up 5 bases and J gave up 4 bases, with 8 bases separating them. CDR1 MGHRA and CDR2 YSYEKL come from the germline V gene. The length of the CDR3 is 13 residues. The CDR3 region has the DNA TGCGCCAGCAGCTCAGAATTCACCGGGGAGCTGTTTTTT. Translation gives CASSSEFTGELFF.

This chain uses TRBV21-1 with TRBJ1-5; the table's D call TRBD1 went unverified against the DNA. TRBV21-1 is given as a pseudogene. The CDR3 has 15 residues. CDR3 sequence: CASRPGGANNQPQHF. CDR3 DNA sequence: TGTGCCAGCAGGCCAGGGGGCGCGAATAATCAGCCCCAGCATTTT.

The DNA for the CDR3 is TGTGCCAGCAGCCTGGGACAGAAGAACACTGAAGCTTTCTTT. This gives the protein CASSLGQKNTEAFF. The chain carries TRBV5-6 and TRBJ1-1; 7 nucleotides line up with TRBD1. The germline gives CDR1 SGHDT, CDR2 YYEEEE. V gave up 4 bases and J gave up 1 base; unmatched junction bases: 4. CDR3 length equals 14 residues.

V usage is TRBV11-3 and J usage is TRBJ2-3; no clear D gene. The CDR3 contains 14 residues. Germline values: CDR1 SGHNT, CDR2 YENEEA. The V gene lost 3 bases and the J gene lost 1 base, with 8 bases spanning the gap. The CDR3 protein is CASSLGSGTDTQYF. DNA of the CDR3: TGTGCCAGCAGCTTGGGATCGGGCACAGATACGCAGTATTTT.

The chain couples TRBV5-1 to TRBJ2-2; weak D call: TRBD2 (5 bases). The V end was cut by 6 bases, the J end by 5 bases, with 11 bases between. Germline-derived CDR1 and CDR2 are SGHRS and YFSETQ. The CDR3 spans 13 residues. Here the CDR3 reads CASTRPGTGELFF. CDR3 bases: TGCGCCAGCACGAGACCGGGGACCGGGGAGCTGTTTTTT. Filled out from reference TRBV5-1 and TRBJ2-2, the complete variable domain reads KAGVTQTPRYLIKTRGQQVTLSCSPISGHRSVSWYQQTPGQGLQFLFEYFSETQRNKGNFPGRFSGRQFSNSRSEMNVSTLELGDSALYLCASTRPGTGELFFGEGSRLTVL.

On this clone: Other DNA sequences in the same sample also yield this CDR3. V gene TRBV7-2 combines with J gene TRBJ1-1, with D possibly TRBD1 on 5 matching bases. Germline V CDR1 and CDR2: SGHTA, FQGNSA. The CDR3 is made up of 15 amino acids. Trimming took off 1 base at V and 2 bases at J, with 11 bases between the two ends. CDR3 sequence reads: CASSLDGGGNTEAFF. The CDR3 DNA reads TGTGCCAGCAGCTTAGATGGGGGAGGTAACACTGAAGCTTTCTTT.

The chain combines TRBV5-6 with TRBJ1-5; TRBD1 matches 7 bases. Trimming took 2 bases from V and 11 from J; bases not matched to a gene: 10. This CDR3 has 14 residues. Germline V gene lookup returns CDR1 SGHDT and CDR2 YYEEEE. CDR3 amino acids: CASSFRTGGTAQHF. The CDR3 DNA is TGTGCCAGCAGCTTCAGGACGGGGGGGACAGCCCAGCATTTT.

The chain couples TRBV7-2 to TRBJ2-1, with a possible D match to TRBD2 (6 bases). Germline assignment: CDR1 SGHTA and CDR2 FQGNSA. The V end lost 1 base, the J end lost 8 bases, and 12 bases lay between the germline ends. This CDR3 has 14 residues. CDR3 sequence reads: CASSLDAGRDEQFF. The CDR3 coding sequence is TGTGCCAGCAGCTTAGATGCGGGGCGGGATGAGCAGTTCTTC. Full variable domain (remainder filled in from reference TRBV7-2 and TRBJ2-1): GAGVSQSPSNKVTEKGKDVELRCDPISGHTALYWYRQSLGQGLEFLIYFQGNSAPDKSGLPSDRFSAERTGGSVSTLTIQRTQQEDSAVYLCASSLDAGRDEQFFGPGTRLTVL.

The V and J genes are TRBV9 and TRBJ2-1; 7 nucleotides line up with TRBD2. CDR3 size: 16 residues. CDR1 and CDR2 (germline): SGDLS, YYNGEE. V was pared by 4 bases and J by 7 bases, with 14 bases of the junction left unmatched. The CDR3 sequence: CASSPRPGTTRNEQFF. Here the CDR3 DNA reads TGTGCCAGCAGCCCTCGACCCGGGACTACCCGAAATGAGCAGTTCTTC.

The chain employs TRBV14 and TRBJ2-3, with 8 bases fitting TRBD2. CDR1 and CDR2 (germline): SGHDN, FVKESK. V gave up 1 base and J gave up 8 bases; unmatched junction bases: 2. The CDR3 totals 13 residues. The CDR3 reads CASSQARGVTQYF. The CDR3 bases are TGTGCCAGCAGCCAAGCGCGGGGGGTTACGCAGTATTTT.

V and J are TRBV28 and TRBJ2-1; a weak D match, TRBD2 (6 bases). In germline, CDR1 is MDHEN, CDR2 SYDVKM. This CDR3 contains 15 residues. Trimming left V 4 bases short and J 9 bases short, with 19 bases between. The CDR3 nucleotides read TGTGCCAGCAGTTCTCTAGGGCAGGGAGGACGTGAGCAGTTCTTC. Translated: CASSSLGQGGREQFF.

The chain couples TRBV6-6 to TRBJ2-7, with D perhaps matching TRBD2 (6 bases). CDR3 length equals 14 residues. Trimming pared 2 bases from V and 3 bases from J, leaving 11 bases between. Looked up from germline, CDR1 is MNHNY and CDR2 is SVGAGI (reference sequence). The CDR3 DNA is TGTGCCAGCAGTTACGGGGAGGAAGGCTACGAGCAGTACTTC. Protein product: CASSYGEEGYEQYF.

The chain uses TRBV30 and TRBJ2-2, with D unclear. Looked up from germline, CDR1 is GTSNPN and CDR2 is SVGIG (reference sequence). The CDR3 consists of 14 residues. V was trimmed by 3 bases and J by 3 bases, leaving 11 bases between them. The CDR3 bases are TGTGCCTGGAGGGACCGACGGGACACCGGGGAGCTGTTTTTT. This sequence encodes CAWRDRRDTGELFF.